This is a list of T cell receptor beta chains from one sample in a study of blood T cell repertoires in COVID-19. The assay was immunoSEQ multiplex PCR, and TCRdb's table has in-frame clones only and misses some. The sample lists some 130,000 clones; roughly four fifths were seen once. Material for sequencing was peripheral blood. These receptors were taken from a man aged 80 or over with acute or convalescent COVID-19. Each CDR3 is given with its conserved first and last residue. A D gene is named only where the DNA matches it firmly. Clone size is shown for a subset of rows, as once, few, many or a class of expanded clone.

TRBJ2-5 . . TRBV9 TGTGCCAGCAGCGTAGGGGCGCTAATTAGCGGACAATTACAAGAGACCCAGTACTTC CASSVGALISGQLQETQYF
TRBJ2-7 . TRBD1 TRBV5-4 TGTGCCAGCAGCTTGTGGGGGACAGGGGCCTACGAGCAGTACTTC CASSLWGTGAYEQYF
TRBJ2-3 few . TRBV19 TGTGCCAGTAGTCGGGGGGCCCTCACAGATACGCAGTATTTT CASSRGALTDTQYF
TRBJ1-2 . TRBD1 TRBV4-3 TGCGCCAGCAGCCAAGAACCCTCCGGGACAGGGGTCTATGGCTACACCTTC CASSQEPSGTGVYGYTF
TRBJ1-4 few . TRBV7-9 TGTGCCAGCAGTAGACAGATAACCAATGAAAAACTGTTTTTT CASSRQITNEKLFF
TRBJ1-4 . . TRBV7-2 TGTGCCAGCAGCATTGGACAGTTGAATAATGAAAAACTGTTTTTT CASSIGQLNNEKLFF
TRBJ1-1 few TRBD1 TRBV6-2/TRBV6-3 TGTGCCAGCAGTTACAAGGGGGCGAACGCTGAAGCTTTCTTT CASSYKGANAEAFF
TRBJ2-2 . . TRBV4-1 TGCGCCAGCAGCCTCCGCCCCGGCCTAGCAGAGAACACCGGGGAGCTGTTTTTT CASSLRPGLAENTGELFF
TRBJ2-7 many . TRBV15 TGTGCCACCAGCAGAGATCAGGGAGGCTACGAGCAGTACTTC CATSRDQGGYEQYF
TRBJ2-3 . . TRBV7-8 TGTGCCAGCAGCCCAGAAAGGTTAGGCGGTACGCAGTATTTT CASSPERLGGTQYF
TRBJ2-7 . . TRBV11-2 TGTGCCAGCAGCAAGGACAGTTCCTACGAGCAGTACTTC CASSKDSSYEQYF
TRBJ1-2 . TRBD1 TRBV25-1 TGTGCCAGCAGTGTGTCCAGGGGGCTGGTTGGCTACACCTTC CASSVSRGLVGYTF
TRBJ2-7 . . TRBV27 TGTGCCAGCAGTTCGTCGGACAGATCCTACGAGCAGTACTTC CASSSSDRSYEQYF
TRBJ2-3 . TRBD2 TRBV11-1 TGTGCCAGCAGCCGACCGGGGGGGCACGATACGCAGTATTTT CASSRPGGHDTQYF
TRBJ2-5 . . TRBV6-5 TGTGCCAGCGGCACCGGGGTAACAGAGACCCAGTACTTC CASGTGVTETQYF
TRBJ1-4 once TRBD1 TRBV7-2 TGTGCCAGCAGCCATTCACAGGGGTGGCCTAATGAAAAACTGTTTTTT CASSHSQGWPNEKLFF
TRBJ2-2 . . TRBV6-1 TGTGCCAGCAGTGAGATACTTACCAACACCGGGGAGCTGTTTTTT CASSEILTNTGELFF
TRBJ2-2 . TRBD2 TRBV7-8 TGTGCCAGCAGCCCTAGCGGGACGAACACCGGGGAGCTGTTTTTT CASSPSGTNTGELFF
TRBJ1-1 . . TRBV4-3 TGCGCCAGCAGCGCCTTCCTCAACGCGGGAACTGAAGCTTTCTTT CASSAFLNAGTEAFF
TRBJ1-2 . TRBD1 TRBV5-1 TGCGCCAGCAGCTTTCGGGACAGCGTTTATGGCTACACCTTC CASSFRDSVYGYTF
TRBJ2-7 . . TRBV5-4 TGTGCCAGCAGCGCTGGCCAGAACAGAGCCTACGAGCAGTACTTC CASSAGQNRAYEQYF
TRBJ2-1 . . TRBV7-2 TGTGCCAGCAGGCAAACACAGGGTTTCCAGTTCTTC CASRQTQGFQFF
TRBJ1-4 few TRBD1 TRBV4-1 TGCGCCAGCAGCCAAGTTGACAGGGATAGCGTAGCTAATGAAAAACTGTTTTTT CASSQVDRDSVANEKLFF
TRBJ2-3 . . TRBV19 TGTGCCAGTAGTGTAGGGCCCCTCACCACAGATACGCAGTATTTT CASSVGPLTTDTQYF
TRBJ1-2 . TRBD1 TRBV6-5 TGTGCCAGCAGTTACTCGAATCAGGGGGCCGGTGGCTACACCTTC CASSYSNQGAGGYTF
TRBJ2-1 . . TRBV28 TGTGCCAGCAGTTACCCCGGGAGTTTTAGCGACTCCTACAATGAGCAGTTCTTC CASSYPGSFSDSYNEQFF
TRBJ2-7 . TRBD1 TRBV18 TGTGCCAGCTCACCAGGACAGGCGGGCGAGCAGTACTTC CASSPGQAGEQYF
TRBJ1-1 . . TRBV2 TGTGCCAGCAGTTTCTCAGGGGCGATCGGCGCTGAAGCTTTCTTT CASSFSGAIGAEAFF
TRBJ1-2 . TRBD1 TRBV7-8 TGTGCCAGCAGCCTAAGGCAGGGGGCATATGGCTACACCTTC CASSLRQGAYGYTF
TRBJ2-1 . . TRBV18 TGTGCCAGCTCACCAACTAGCAGCAATGAGCAGTTCTTC CASSPTSSNEQFF
TRBJ1-2 many . TRBV5-5 TGTGCCAGCAGCCGGGGGTCCGTTGTCTATGGCTACACCTTC CASSRGSVVYGYTF
TRBJ1-1 . . TRBV30 TGTGCCTGGAGTGACAGCACTGAAGCTTTCTTT CAWSDSTEAFF
TRBJ2-7 once TRBD1 TRBV18 TGTGCCAGCTCACCTAATCCGGGACAGGGGACCCACGAGCAGTACTTC CASSPNPGQGTHEQYF
TRBJ1-1 . . TRBV6-4 TGTGCCAGCAAACAGGATATCTCGAACACTGAAGCTTTCTTT CASKQDISNTEAFF
TRBJ1-4 . . TRBV6-5 TGTGCCAGCAGAAGGCCGGGACTGGATGAAAAACTGTTTTTT CASRRPGLDEKLFF
TRBJ1-5 . TRBD1 TRBV2 TGTGCCAGCAGTATGCAGGGGGGAAATCAGCCCCAGCATTTT CASSMQGGNQPQHF
TRBJ1-1 few . TRBV4-2 TGTGCCAGCAGCGTAATACGGGGTTACACTGAAGCTTTCTTT CASSVIRGYTEAFF
TRBJ2-5 . TRBD2 TRBV7-2 TGTGCCAGCAGCTCCGGACTAGCGGGGGGGAGGTACCAAGAGACCCAGTACTTC CASSSGLAGGRYQETQYF
TRBJ1-4 . . TRBV7-6 TGTGCCAGCAGCCGTAGTTCAGGCACAGGAGCAACTAATGAAAAACTGTTTTTT CASSRSSGTGATNEKLFF
TRBJ2-1 once TRBD1 TRBV6-2/TRBV6-3 TGTGCCAGCAGTCCCAGGACAGGGTGGAATGAGCAGTTCTTC CASSPRTGWNEQFF
TRBJ2-5 . TRBD2 TRBV2 TGTGCCAGCAACTTCCAGCGGGGAGGTGGGACCCAGTACTTC CASNFQRGGGTQYF
TRBJ1-1 . . TRBV3-1/TRBV3-2 TGTGCCAGCAGTCTGGGCCCCGAAGCTTTCTTT CASSLGPEAFF
TRBJ2-2 . TRBD1 TRBV7-2 TGTGCCAGCAGCCCCACAGGGGGCGCTTACACCGGGGAGCTGTTTTTT CASSPTGGAYTGELFF
TRBJ2-6 . . TRBV15 TGTGCCACCAGCAGACAACTCAGGGGCACCGGGGCCAACGTCCTGACTTTC CATSRQLRGTGANVLTF
TRBJ2-5 . TRBD2 TRBV9 TGTGCCAGCAGCGGAAGACTAGCGGGGGGTTGGGAGACCCAGTACTTC CASSGRLAGGWETQYF
TRBJ2-5 . TRBD1 TRBV27 TGTGCCAGCACCGGGACAGGGGGCCAAGAGACCCAGTACTTC CASTGTGGQETQYF
TRBJ2-3 . TRBD2 TRBV7-2 TGTGCCAGCAGCAATCGACTAGCGGGCGCGGTAGATACGCAGTATTTT CASSNRLAGAVDTQYF
TRBJ1-1 few . TRBV14 TGTGCCAGCAGCCAACAGGGCGCCACTGAAGCTTTCTTT CASSQQGATEAFF
TRBJ2-7 . TRBD1 TRBV2 TGTGCCAGCAGTGTAGGCAGGGGGCCCTACGAGCAGTACTTC CASSVGRGPYEQYF
TRBJ2-5 . TRBD2 TRBV5-6 TGTGCCAGCAGCTCTATGGCGGGGGGAGAGACCCAGTACTTC CASSSMAGGETQYF
TRBJ2-1 . TRBD2 TRBV19 TGTGCCAGTAGTATGGGACTAGCGGGGGGGGAATATGAGCAGTTCTTC CASSMGLAGGEYEQFF
TRBJ1-1 . TRBD1 TRBV5-1 TGCGCCAGCAGCTTATCCCCCCGGGACAGCTCTGAAGCTTTCTTT CASSLSPRDSSEAFF
TRBJ1-5 . TRBD1 TRBV18 TGTGCCAGCTCACCACAAGGGGGCGGAAGCAATCAGCCCCAGCATTTT CASSPQGGGSNQPQHF